Listed here are 28 T cell receptor beta chains from one sample, sequenced in a study of PD-1 blockade in classical Hodgkin lymphoma. Patients all relapsed after autologous stem cell transplantation, and there was variation in brentuximab vedotin exposure. Only in-frame clones appear in the TCRdb table, and some are missing; sequencing was by immunoSEQ multiplex PCR. The sample includes approximately 100,000 clones, more than 90% seen only once; the top ten take less than 3.5%. Sequenced material: peripheral blood mononuclear cells (PBMCs), taken at baseline. Receptor source: a human donor with classical Hodgkin lymphoma.

A few counts support this clone. The V gene is TRBV9, the J gene TRBJ2-3; D call uncertain. The CDR3 consists of 18 residues. Germline V gene lookup returns CDR1 SGDLS and CDR2 YYNGEE. The germline V and J ends were trimmed by 0 bases and 0 bases, with 17 bases remaining between them. CDR3 sequence reads: CASSVELARSLSTDTQYF. The CDR3 coding sequence is TGTGCCAGCAGCGTAGAATTAGCACGATCACTTAGCACAGATACGCAGTATTTT.

This chain uses TRBV30 with TRBJ1-4; D remains ambiguous. V was cut by 2 bases and J by 8 bases, with 12 bases left in between. From germline, CDR1 is GTSNPN and CDR2 SVGIG (reference sequence). CDR3 length equals 13 residues. CDR3 protein: CAWSSQLGEKLFF. CDR3 nucleotides: TGTGCCTGGAGTAGCCAGTTGGGAGAAAAACTGTTTTTT.

This clone was found a few times. V and J are TRBV2 and TRBJ2-7; D gene uncertain. Trimming took off 4 bases at V and 3 bases at J, with 10 bases between the two ends. This CDR3 is 13 amino acids long. Germline CDR1 reads SNHLY; CDR2 reads FYNNEI. Here the CDR3 DNA reads TGTGCCAGCAGTGGATACACCATCTACGAGCAGTACTTC. Translation: CASSGYTIYEQYF.

This chain connects TRBV5-1 to TRBJ2-6, with 7 bases matching TRBD1. The CDR3 is 18 residues long. The germline gives CDR1 SGHRS, CDR2 YFSETQ. V gave up 0 bases and J gave up 0 bases; unmatched junction bases: 6. CDR3: CASSLGQGVGSGANVLTF. In DNA form, the CDR3 reads TGCGCCAGCAGCTTGGGACAGGGAGTTGGCTCTGGGGCCAACGTCCTGACTTTC.

The V and J genes are TRBV7-2 and TRBJ2-1; D tentatively reads TRBD1 or TRBD2 (6 bases each). The germline V and J ends were trimmed by 3 bases and 4 bases, with 13 bases remaining between them. Germline V gene sequence: CDR1 SGHTA, CDR2 FQGNSA. This CDR3 has 15 amino acids. CDR3 DNA: TGTGCCAGCAGCTTGCGGGGACAAAATTACAATGAGCAGTTCTTC. Encoded protein: CASSLRGQNYNEQFF.

J is TRBJ2-1 and V is TRBV21-1; the table calls TRBD1, which could not be checked here. TRBV21-1 is described as a pseudogene. The CDR3 totals 16 residues. CDR3 amino acids: CASSNKGDRNRNEQFF. The CDR3 region has the DNA TGTGCCAGCAGCAACAAAGGGGACAGGAACCGAAATGAGCAGTTCTTC.

The rearrangement uses TRBV5-4 and TRBJ1-1, with no clear D. The CDR3 extends over 15 amino acids. Germline V CDR1 and CDR2: SGHNT, YYREEE (reference sequence). The V and J ends lost 6 bases and 0 bases respectively, with 15 bases between them. In DNA form, the CDR3 reads TGTGCCAGCACTTCCATGGGGAACATGAACACTGAAGCTTTCTTT. Protein sequence: CASTSMGNMNTEAFF.

V and J are TRBV5-5 and TRBJ2-1, with D unclear. The CDR3 is made up of 16 amino acids. Per the germline V gene, CDR1 is SGHKS and CDR2 is YYEKEE (reference sequence). The V end lost 2 bases, the J end lost 0 bases, and 12 bases lay between the germline ends. The CDR3 is CASSLQTTSSYNEQFF. The CDR3 nucleotides read TGTGCCAGCAGCTTACAGACAACCAGCTCCTACAATGAGCAGTTCTTC.

The J gene is TRBJ1-1, the V gene TRBV5-1; tentative D call: TRBD1 (6 bases). V lost 4 bases, J lost 0 bases, and 19 bases lay in between. The germline gives CDR1 SGHRS, CDR2 YFSETQ. This CDR3 comprises 17 residues. The CDR3 DNA follows: TGCGCCAGCAGCCAAGGTTGGGGGGCCAACATGAACACTGAAGCTTTCTTT. Amino acid sequence: CASSQGWGANMNTEAFF.

This chain connects TRBV10-1 to TRBJ2-2; 12 nucleotides line up with TRBD2. The CDR3 is 15 amino acids. Trimming cost V 5 bases and J 4 bases; bases outside gene matches: 2. The germline gives CDR1 WNHNN, CDR2 SYGVQD (reference sequence). The CDR3 sequence: CASSRGLAGTGELFF. Here the CDR3 DNA reads TGCGCCAGCAGTCGGGGACTAGCGGGCACCGGGGAGCTGTTTTTT.

This chain links TRBV13 with TRBJ1-2, with D hard to call. CDR1 PRHDT and CDR2 FYEKMQ come from the germline V gene (reference sequence). V lost 5 bases and J 4 bases, leaving 20 bases between the germline ends. This CDR3 spans 16 amino acids. The CDR3 DNA sequence: TGTGCCAGCAGCGCAAACCGGGCCATCGATCTCTATGGCTACACCTTC. Translating gives CASSANRAIDLYGYTF.

The chain combines TRBV7-6 with TRBJ2-7, with D maybe TRBD2 (6 bases). V lost 1 base and J lost 6, with 16 bases in between. CDR3 length: 15 residues. The germline gives CDR1 SGHVS, CDR2 FNYEAQ. CDR3 DNA: TGTGCCAGCAGCTTAGGTCCGGGGGACCAGTTCGAGCAGTACTTC. Amino acid sequence: CASSLGPGDQFEQYF.

This sequence joins TRBV28 and TRBJ2-6; maybe TRBD2 (5 bases). V was pared by 1 base and J by 2 bases, with 9 bases between. The CDR3 loop spans 16 amino acids. Germline lookup yields CDR1 MDHEN and CDR2 SYDVKM. This chain's CDR3 is CASSLYGGPGANVLTF. The CDR3 coding sequence is TGTGCCAGCAGTTTATATGGCGGGCCTGGGGCCAACGTCCTGACTTTC.

The chain couples TRBV6-5 to TRBJ1-2; 11 nucleotides line up with TRBD1. The CDR3 covers 15 residues. J gave up 0 bases and V 6 bases, and 3 bases lay outside the gene matches. The V gene's germline CDR1 is MNHEY and CDR2 SVGAGI. This CDR3 reads CASRGQGGANYGYTF. The DNA for the CDR3 is TGTGCCAGCAGGGGACAGGGGGGAGCTAACTATGGCTACACCTTC.

This clone has just one count. V usage is TRBV18 and J usage is TRBJ1-1; D call uncertain. From germline, CDR1 is KGHSH and CDR2 LQKENI. Trimming cost V 6 bases and J 5 bases, with 13 bases left between them. The CDR3 extends over 13 amino acids. The CDR3 nucleotides read TGTGCCAGCTCTCCTGACGGGCCTACTGAAGCTTTCTTT. This codes for CASSPDGPTEAFF.

The rearrangement joins TRBV6-5 to TRBJ2-7; D might be TRBD2 (6 bases). Germline values: CDR1 MNHEY, CDR2 SVGAGI. Trimming stripped 1 base from V and 9 bases from J, with 19 bases between. This CDR3 comprises 15 residues. The CDR3 DNA follows: TGTGCCAGCAGTTACTTCAATCAGGGTGCCGGGGGGCAGTACTTC. As protein: CASSYFNQGAGGQYF.

The chain joins TRBV19 to TRBJ1-4, with a tentative D call TRBD1 (5 bases). Trimming removed 5 bases from V and 6 bases from J, with 19 bases in between. CDR1 and CDR2 (germline): LNHDA, SQIVND (reference sequence). CDR3 size: 16 residues. CDR3 nucleotide sequence: TGTGCCAGTAGTGCCCGACAGACAGCGATAGATGAAAAACTGTTTTTT. It specifies CASSARQTAIDEKLFF.

V and J are TRBV28 and TRBJ2-3; D uncertain. Germline V gene lookup returns CDR1 MDHEN and CDR2 SYDVKM. This CDR3 has 16 residues. The germline V and J ends were trimmed by 1 base and 0 bases, with 11 bases remaining between them. This chain's CDR3 is CASSLSRPASTDTQYF. In nucleotides, the CDR3 is TGTGCCAGCAGTTTATCGAGGCCTGCGAGCACAGATACGCAGTATTTT.

This clone was counted a single time. This chain connects TRBV6-5 to TRBJ1-3; the D is unclear. The CDR3 spans 14 residues. Germline CDR1 and CDR2: MNHEY and SVGAGI. V shed 6 bases and J shed 0 bases, with 9 bases lying between them. The DNA for the CDR3 is TGTGCCAGCAGGAGAGTGGGCTCTGGAAACACCATATATTTT. As protein: CASRRVGSGNTIYF.

The chain links TRBV10-3 to TRBJ2-1; D gene unclear. Deletions cut 0 bases from V and 2 bases from J, with 11 bases between. The CDR3 sequence is 16 residues long. Germline V gene sequence: CDR1 ENHRY, CDR2 SYGVKD. The CDR3 sequence is CAISESSNPPYNEQFF. CDR3 in DNA: TGTGCCATCAGTGAGTCGAGCAACCCCCCCTACAATGAGCAGTTCTTC.

The chain couples TRBV6-5 to TRBJ2-5; 7 bases line up with TRBD1. Germline values: CDR1 MNHEY, CDR2 SVGAGI. There are 14 residues in the CDR3. V shed 6 bases, J shed 14 bases, and the junction held 18 bases outside the gene matches. CDR3 sequence: CASSQGGGFGRFYF. The DNA for the CDR3 is TGTGCCAGCAGCCAAGGGGGCGGGTTCGGCAGGTTTTACTTC.

The chain joins TRBV7-2 to TRBJ2-5; D remains ambiguous. CDR1 SGHTA and CDR2 FQGNSA come from the germline V gene. The CDR3 totals 12 residues. Trimming removed 5 bases from V and 6 bases from J, with 10 bases in between. CDR3 amino acids: CASSPNSQTQYF. CDR3 nucleotides: TGTGCCAGCAGCCCTAATTCGCAGACCCAGTACTTC.

This chain joins TRBV29-1 and TRBJ2-5, with D maybe TRBD1 (6 bases). V lost 4 bases, J lost 6 bases, and 15 bases lay in between. Germline loops: CDR1 SQVTM, CDR2 ANQGSEA. This CDR3 contains 13 residues. CDR3 residues: CSVGGTGLKTQYF. The CDR3 region has the DNA TGCAGCGTTGGAGGAACAGGGTTGAAGACCCAGTACTTC.

The chain links TRBV5-6 to TRBJ2-5; D unresolved. Germline loops: CDR1 SGHDT, CDR2 YYEEEE. There are 13 residues in the CDR3. Trimming shortened V by 0 bases and J by 3 bases, and 6 bases separated the two germline ends. The CDR3 protein is CASSLVAEETQYF. In nucleotides, the CDR3 is TGTGCCAGCAGCTTGGTAGCAGAAGAGACCCAGTACTTC.

The rearrangement uses TRBV18 and TRBJ1-1; maybe TRBD1 (5 bases). The CDR3 loop spans 14 amino acids. The V end lost 3 bases, the J end lost 0 bases, and 8 bases lay between the germline ends. Germline CDR1 KGHSH, CDR2 LQKENI. The CDR3: CASSPTGMNTEAFF. DNA of the CDR3: TGTGCCAGCTCACCCACAGGTATGAACACTGAAGCTTTCTTT.

The rearrangement joins TRBV11-2 to TRBJ2-7; TRBD1 aligns across 9 bases. Germline V lookup: CDR1 SGHAT, CDR2 FQNNGV. This CDR3 region has 19 residues. J was trimmed by 0 bases and V by 4 bases; bases with no gene match: 16. CDR3 in amino acids: CASSSTPGQGPPSSYEQYF. The CDR3 bases are TGTGCCAGCAGCTCCACCCCGGGACAGGGACCTCCGAGCTCCTACGAGCAGTACTTC.

The V and J genes are TRBV7-9 and TRBJ2-7; tentatively, D is TRBD1 (6 bases). Germline CDR1 reads SEHNR; CDR2 reads FQNEAQ (reference sequence). Trimming cost V 5 bases and J 4 bases, with 9 bases left between them. The length of the CDR3 is 12 residues. The CDR3 bases are TGTGCCAGCAGCCTCACAGGGTACGAGCAGTACTTC. Translated, it gives CASSLTGYEQYF.

This chain links TRBV29-1 with TRBJ2-2, with D possibly matching TRBD2 (5 bases). From germline, CDR1 is SQVTM and CDR2 ANQGSEA. The CDR3 covers 12 residues. The V end was cut by 6 bases, the J end by 1 base, with 6 bases between. CDR3 region: CSVSGNTGELFF. The CDR3 nucleotides are TGCAGCGTAAGCGGGAACACCGGGGAGCTGTTTTTT.